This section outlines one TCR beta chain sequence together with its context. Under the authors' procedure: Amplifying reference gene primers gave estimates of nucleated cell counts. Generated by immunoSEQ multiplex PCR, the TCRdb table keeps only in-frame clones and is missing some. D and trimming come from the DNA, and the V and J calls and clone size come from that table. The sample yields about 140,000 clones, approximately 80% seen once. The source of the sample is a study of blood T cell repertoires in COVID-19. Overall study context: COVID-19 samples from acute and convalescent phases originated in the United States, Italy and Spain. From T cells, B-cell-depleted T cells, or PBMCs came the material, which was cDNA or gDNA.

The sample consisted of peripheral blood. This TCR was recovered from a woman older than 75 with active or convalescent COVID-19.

The CDR3 spells CASSYFLGTGVTGELFF. The CDR3 bases are TGTGCCAGCAGTTATTTCCTTGGAACAGGGGTCACCGGGGAGCTGTTTTTT. This chain uses TRBV6-2 or TRBV6-3 with TRBJ2-2; TRBD1 aligns across 7 bases. Trimming took 3 bases from V and 4 from J; bases not matched to a gene: 11. This CDR3 has 17 amino acids. Germline-derived CDR1 and CDR2 are MNHEY and SVGEGT.